This is a list of T cell receptor beta chains from one sample in a study of somatic mutations in cytotoxic T cells in rheumatoid arthritis. Only in-frame clones appear in the TCRdb table, and some are missing; sequencing was by immunoSEQ multiplex PCR. Seen here are fewer than 40,000 clones, around 86% observed once, and the top ten hold 7.5% to 10%. The sample consisted of CD8+ T cells sorted from blood. These receptors all stem from an adult with rheumatoid arthritis. Each CDR3 is given with its conserved first and last residue. D genes are given only for firm matches. Clone sizes are given selectively: once, few, many, or a class where the clone is expanded.

TRBJ1-2,.,.,TRBV9,CASSPDPGSVGYGYTF,TGTGCCAGCAGCCCGGACCCGGGGTCCGTCGGCTATGGCTACACCTTC
TRBJ2-1,.,TRBD1,TRBV5-1,CASSATGGYNNEQFF,TGCGCCAGCAGCGCAACAGGGGGGTATAACAATGAGCAGTTCTTC
TRBJ1-1,.,.,TRBV4-2,CASSVNPENTEAFF,TGTGCCAGCAGCGTTAATCCGGAAAACACTGAAGCTTTCTTT
TRBJ2-2,.,TRBD2,TRBV9,CASSPRGGLAGVNTGELFF,TGTGCCAGCAGCCCAAGGGGGGGACTAGCGGGAGTGAACACCGGGGAGCTGTTTTTT
TRBJ1-1,.,.,TRBV4-3,CASSQDWRGWNTEAFF,TGCGCCAGCAGCCAAGATTGGAGGGGGTGGAACACTGAAGCTTTCTTT
TRBJ2-3,.,TRBD2,TRBV5-1,CATRAGATDTQYF,TGCGCCACCAGAGCGGGAGCCACAGATACGCAGTATTTT
TRBJ1-6,few,.,TRBV19,CASSIGGRGSPLHF,TGTGCCAGTAGTATAGGTGGTAGGGGGTCACCCCTCCACTTT
TRBJ2-3,once,TRBD1,TRBV7-9,CASSLRGQGKDTQYF,TGTGCCAGCAGCTTACGAGGACAGGGGAAAGATACGCAGTATTTT
TRBJ2-2,.,.,TRBV7-3,CASRTATNTGELFF,TGTGCCAGCAGGACAGCGACGAACACCGGGGAGCTGTTTTTT
TRBJ1-4,.,TRBD1,TRBV7-2,CASSFDRGNEKLFF,TGTGCCAGCAGCTTCGACAGGGGGAATGAAAAACTGTTTTTT
TRBJ2-5,.,.,TRBV30,CAWRDSQETQYF,TGTGCCTGGAGGGACTCGCAAGAGACCCAGTACTTC
TRBJ2-7,.,.,TRBV14,CASSSTYEQYF,TGTGCCAGCAGCTCTACCTACGAGCAGTACTTC
TRBJ2-1,.,.,TRBV27,CASPMTRGPPSYNEQFF,TGTGCCAGCCCAATGACAAGGGGCCCGCCATCCTACAATGAGCAGTTCTTC
TRBJ2-7,once,.,TRBV21-1,CASSKDTYEQYF,TGTGCCAGCAGCAAAGACACCTACGAGCAGTACTTC
TRBJ1-2,.,TRBD1,TRBV30,CAWSVGTGAGYGYTF,TGTGCCTGGAGTGTCGGGACAGGGGCTGGCTATGGCTACACCTTC
TRBJ2-7,.,.,TRBV7-7,CASSLFPNYEQYF,TGTGCCAGCAGCTTATTTCCGAACTACGAGCAGTACTTC
TRBJ2-3,few,TRBD2,TRBV6-4,CASAGLAGDTDTQYF,TGTGCCAGCGCGGGACTAGCGGGAGACACAGATACGCAGTATTTT
TRBJ2-2,.,TRBD2,TRBV27,CASSPGLARTGELFF,TGTGCCAGCAGCCCGGGACTAGCGAGGACCGGGGAGCTGTTTTTT
TRBJ2-1,.,TRBD2,TRBV7-3,CASSLSGSSYNEQFF,TGTGCCAGCAGCTTAAGCGGGAGCTCCTACAATGAGCAGTTCTTC
TRBJ2-1,.,.,TRBV7-9,CASSLTRQIYNEQFF,TGTGCCAGCAGCTTAACGCGACAGATTTACAATGAGCAGTTCTTC
TRBJ2-7,few,.,TRBV30,CAWRHMYEQYF,TGTGCCTGGAGGCATATGTACGAGCAGTACTTC
TRBJ1-1,.,.,TRBV5-1,CASSFRENTEAFF,TGCGCCAGCAGCTTCAGGGAGAACACTGAAGCTTTCTTT